This T cell receptor beta chain emerged from a study of T cell responses to AZD1222 COVID-19 vaccine. The CDR3 is 17 residues long. Germline V lookup: CDR1 KGHSH, CDR2 LQKENI. Trimming removed 2 bases at V and 2 bases at J, with 18 bases between. Sequencing used immunoSEQ multiplex PCR; TCRdb keeps in-frame clones, though not all of them. The sample has approximately 100,000 clones, 87% seen once. Sequencing used peripheral blood, obtained 28 days after the second AZD1222 dose. The clonotype was recovered from an adult who received the AZD1222 COVID-19 vaccine. The V gene is TRBV18, the J gene TRBJ1-2, with a tentative D call TRBD1 (5 bases). In DNA form, the CDR3 reads TGTGCCAGCTCACCAACAAATGGGGGGTATGGAAACTATGGCTACACCTTC. It encodes CASSPTNGGYGNYGYTF. The full variable domain, rest sourced from reference TRBV18 and TRBJ1-2, is NAGVMQNPRHLVRRRGQEARLRCSPMKGHSHVYWYRQLPEEGLKFMVYLQKENIIDESGMPKERFSAEFPKEGPSILRIQQVVRGDSAAYFCASSPTNGGYGNYGYTFGSGTRLTVV.